The present TCR beta chain was sequenced within a study of shared clonotypes between healthy human individuals. Study details: There were three CD4 naive, three CD4 memory, two CD8 naive and one CD8 memory plates per donor.

There are 16 residues in the CDR3. The V gene end was trimmed by 0 bases and the J gene end by 8 bases; junction bases not matched to a gene: 9. Germline V CDR1 and CDR2: SGHRS, YFSETQ. On this clone: The antigen is undetermined.

Naive CD8 cells were CD45RO-negative, positively selected for CCR7, excluding terminally differentiated effector memory CD45RA+ cells. Findings of the study overall: At large depth, rarefaction still showed sorted-subset sequencing to be incomplete.

Sorted-subset replicate PCR reactions contained approximately 190 ng DNA, corresponding to approximately 30,000 T cell genomes. Using immunoSEQ multiplex PCR, the repertoire was profiled, and TCRdb retains in-frame clones only, with some absent. The data show millions of clones, 85% to 95% seen once. The sequencing input was naive CD8+ T cells from PBMCs. The origin of this receptor is a man younger than 30 in good health. Some clones in this sample may be carry-over from other donors' samples. The rearrangement joins TRBV5-1 to TRBJ1-4; 8 bases agree with TRBD1. The CDR3 DNA follows: TGCGCCAGCAGCTTGGAATCCGGGCAGGGGGCGGAAAAACTGTTTTTT. It encodes CASSLESGQGAEKLFF.